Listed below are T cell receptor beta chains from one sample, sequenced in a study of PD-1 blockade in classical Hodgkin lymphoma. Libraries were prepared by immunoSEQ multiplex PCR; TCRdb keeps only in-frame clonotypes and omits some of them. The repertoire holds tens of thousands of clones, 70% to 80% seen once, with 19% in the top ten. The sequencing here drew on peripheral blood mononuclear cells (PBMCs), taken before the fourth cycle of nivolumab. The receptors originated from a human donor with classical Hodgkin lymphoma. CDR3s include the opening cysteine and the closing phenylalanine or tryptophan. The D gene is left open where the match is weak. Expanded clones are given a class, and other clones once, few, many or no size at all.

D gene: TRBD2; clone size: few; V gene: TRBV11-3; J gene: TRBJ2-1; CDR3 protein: CASSRKTSGIYNEQFF; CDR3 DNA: TGTGCCAGCAGCCGAAAGACTAGCGGGATTTACAATGAGCAGTTCTTC
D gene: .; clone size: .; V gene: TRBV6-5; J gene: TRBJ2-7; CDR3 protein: CASSYRRTSYEQYF; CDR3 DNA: TGTGCCAGCAGTTACCGCAGGACCTCCTACGAGCAGTACTTC
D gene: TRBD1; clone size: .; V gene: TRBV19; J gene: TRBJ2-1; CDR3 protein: CASIRGQGEQFF; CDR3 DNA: TGTGCCAGTATTCGCGGACAGGGTGAGCAGTTCTTC
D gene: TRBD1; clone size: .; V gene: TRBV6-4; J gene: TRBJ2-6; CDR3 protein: CASSISGTGLSGANVLTF; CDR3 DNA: TGTGCCAGCAGTATCTCCGGGACAGGCCTCTCTGGGGCCAACGTCCTGACTTTC
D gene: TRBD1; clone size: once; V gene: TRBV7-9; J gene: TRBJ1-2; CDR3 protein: CASSLQGATPLDGYTF; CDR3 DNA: TGTGCCAGCAGCTTACAGGGGGCGACACCCCTAGATGGCTACACCTTC
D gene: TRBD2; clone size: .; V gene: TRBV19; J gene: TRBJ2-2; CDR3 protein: CASSTGLAAANTGELFF; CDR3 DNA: TGTGCCAGTAGCACGGGACTAGCGGCCGCGAACACCGGGGAGCTGTTTTTT
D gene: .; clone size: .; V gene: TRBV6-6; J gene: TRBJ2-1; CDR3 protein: CASSPGRSEDEQFF; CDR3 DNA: TGTGCCAGCAGTCCAGGGAGGTCTGAAGATGAGCAGTTCTTC
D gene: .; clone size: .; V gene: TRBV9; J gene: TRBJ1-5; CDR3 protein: CASSVEDQPQHF; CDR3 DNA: TGTGCCAGCAGCGTGGAAGATCAGCCCCAGCATTTT
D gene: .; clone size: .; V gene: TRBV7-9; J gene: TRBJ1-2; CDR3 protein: CASSLLSPAHGYTF; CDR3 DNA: TGTGCCAGCAGCTTACTCTCGCCGGCGCATGGCTACACCTTC
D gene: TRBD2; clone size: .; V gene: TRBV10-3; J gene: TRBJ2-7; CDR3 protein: CAISESRGLAGTHYPYEQYF; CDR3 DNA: TGTGCCATCAGTGAGTCACGGGGACTAGCGGGGACCCATTACCCCTACGAGCAGTACTTC
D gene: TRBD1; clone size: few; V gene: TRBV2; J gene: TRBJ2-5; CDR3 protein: CASSDPGQEETQYF; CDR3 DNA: TGTGCCAGCAGTGATCCGGGACAGGAAGAGACCCAGTACTTC
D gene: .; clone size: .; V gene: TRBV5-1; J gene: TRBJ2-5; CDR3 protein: CASSLGNQETQYF; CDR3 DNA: TGCGCCAGCAGCTTGGGGAATCAAGAGACCCAGTACTTC
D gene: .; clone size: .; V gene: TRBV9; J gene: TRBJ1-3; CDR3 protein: CASSPVASSGNTIYF; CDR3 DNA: TGTGCCAGCAGTCCAGTGGCGAGCTCTGGAAACACCATATATTTT
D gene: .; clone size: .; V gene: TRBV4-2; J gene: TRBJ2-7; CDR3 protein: CASSQENRAYEQYF; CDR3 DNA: TGTGCCAGCAGCCAAGAGAACAGGGCCTACGAGCAGTACTTC
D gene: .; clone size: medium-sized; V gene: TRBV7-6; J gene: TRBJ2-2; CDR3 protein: CASSRGQFTGELFF; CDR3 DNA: TGTGCCAGCAGTCGAGGACAGTTCACCGGGGAGCTGTTTTTT